This TCR beta chain was recovered during a study of T-cell memory formation after mild COVID-19. Study-wide background: Clusters were largely donor specific.

V was trimmed by 5 bases and J by 4 bases, leaving 16 bases between them. The CDR3 runs to 15 residues. Looked up from germline, CDR1 is LGHNA and CDR2 is YSLEER. TCRdb independently ran MiXCR on the 5' RACE reads; one entry per CDR3 protein. The table has fewer than 350,000 distinct CDR3 sequences, roughly 18% seen once; the top ten hold under 25%. This clonotype has at least ten counts. The antigen remains undetermined. Overall study findings and caveats: Contracting CD4+ clones were located mainly in CM and EM, and CD8+ clones in EMRA. Pre-infection memory carried some responding clones, suggesting that cross-reactive memory joined.

The sequencing input was PBMCs or a T cell subset sorted from them (not recorded which). The TCR originated in a man between 18 and 35 years old who had mild COVID-19 (a few samples of this study predate the infection). Cell type and time point are not known. V and J are TRBV4-3 and TRBJ2-3; a weak D match, TRBD2 (6 bases). The DNA for the CDR3 is TGCGCCAGCAGCTCTCGGGGGTGGGTGTCAGATACGCAGTATTTT. Its translation: CASSSRGWVSDTQYF.